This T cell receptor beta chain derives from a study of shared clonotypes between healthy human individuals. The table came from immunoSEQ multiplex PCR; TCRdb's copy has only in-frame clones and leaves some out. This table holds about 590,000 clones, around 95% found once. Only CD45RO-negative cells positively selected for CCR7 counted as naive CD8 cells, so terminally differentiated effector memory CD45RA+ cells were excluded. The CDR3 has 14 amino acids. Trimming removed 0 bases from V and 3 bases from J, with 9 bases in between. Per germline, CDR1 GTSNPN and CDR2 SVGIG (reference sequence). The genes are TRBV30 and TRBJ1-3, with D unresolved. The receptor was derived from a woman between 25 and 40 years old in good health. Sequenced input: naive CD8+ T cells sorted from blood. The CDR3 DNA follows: TGTGCCTGGAGTGTATCGGCTGGTGGAAACACCATATATTTT. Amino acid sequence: CAWSVSAGGNTIYF.